This T cell receptor beta chain was recovered during a study of T cells in Graves' hyperthyroidism and ophthalmopathy. This clonotype was seen ten or more times. Its target is not known. The TCR beta CDR3 regions underwent amplification using RNA transcripts as the source. The HTBI primer set was used in a first-round RT-PCR of the TCR CDR3. TCRdb used MiXCR to reprocess the multiplex PCR reads, holding one entry per CDR3 protein. The table lists under 350,000 distinct CDR3 sequences, about 18% of them singletons. Findings and caveats of the study: In the analysis, a 13 V-J model separated ophthalmopathy from stable hyperthyroidism.

Germline assignment: CDR1 SGHNT and CDR2 YYREEE (reference sequence). The CDR3 is 17 residues long. Trimming left V 0 bases short and J 0 bases short, with 13 bases between. The sequence derives from a woman aged 55-69 years with Graves' ophthalmopathy. The sample comprised blood. The genes are TRBV5-4 and TRBJ2-1; no clear D. CDR3: CASSLVAGVSSYNEQFF. The CDR3 bases are TGTGCCAGCAGCTTGGTAGCCGGAGTAAGCTCCTACAATGAGCAGTTCTTC.